What follows is one T cell receptor (beta chain) and its context. After removal of 4 bases from V and 6 bases from J, the junction contained 6 bases not matched to a gene. This CDR3 has 13 amino acids. The germline gives CDR1 SGHDT, CDR2 YYEEEE. The data were obtained in a study of blood T cell repertoires in COVID-19. The wider study: Whether acute or convalescent, the COVID-19 samples came from the United States, Italy and Spain. From T cells, B-cell-depleted T cells, or PBMCs came the material, which was cDNA or gDNA.

Original processing notes: Nucleated cell number was recorded as an estimate derived from reference gene primer amplification. Using immunoSEQ multiplex PCR, the repertoire was profiled, and TCRdb retains in-frame clones only, with some absent. V, J and clone size are those of that table, while D and trimming were read from the DNA. The sample records roughly 150,000 clones, more than 85% being singletons. A Seattle source enrolled patients during active infection and followed them longitudinally. This clonotype originated in a woman in her sixties or seventies with COVID-19, enrolled during active disease. The sample was peripheral blood. V usage is TRBV5-6 and J usage is TRBJ1-2, with 7 bases fitting TRBD1. CDR3 amino acids: CASSRGTENGYTF. CDR3 DNA: TGTGCCAGCAGCCGAGGGACAGAAAATGGCTACACCTTC.